This T cell receptor (beta chain) was captured in a study of graft-versus-host responses after intestinal transplantation. Sequencing was performed with immunoSEQ multiplex PCR; in TCRdb, only in-frame clones are kept and a portion is missing. Of 85,000 to 95,000 clones listed, about 93% are singletons. As to this clone: Its antigen is not known.

Findings and caveats of the study: Clonal ratios of graft-versus-host to host-versus-graft in allografts were high for patients exhibiting graft-donor T cell macrochimerism. Early declines in HvG clones that occurred post-transplant were associated with peak circulating GvH clone levels.

The origin of this receptor is a human donor who received an intestinal transplant. The source was unstimulated CD8+ T cells sorted from spleen or lymph node cells, collected before intestinal transplant.

DNA of the CDR3: TGTGCCAGCACGGCCGCGGGCTGGGCAGATACGCAGTATTTT. Translating gives CASTAAGWADTQYF. The chain uses TRBV6-1 and TRBJ2-3, with D maybe TRBD2 (5 bases). This CDR3 contains 14 residues. The germline V gene encodes CDR1 MNHNS and CDR2 SASEGT. V dropped 7 bases and J dropped 4 bases, with 15 bases sitting between them.